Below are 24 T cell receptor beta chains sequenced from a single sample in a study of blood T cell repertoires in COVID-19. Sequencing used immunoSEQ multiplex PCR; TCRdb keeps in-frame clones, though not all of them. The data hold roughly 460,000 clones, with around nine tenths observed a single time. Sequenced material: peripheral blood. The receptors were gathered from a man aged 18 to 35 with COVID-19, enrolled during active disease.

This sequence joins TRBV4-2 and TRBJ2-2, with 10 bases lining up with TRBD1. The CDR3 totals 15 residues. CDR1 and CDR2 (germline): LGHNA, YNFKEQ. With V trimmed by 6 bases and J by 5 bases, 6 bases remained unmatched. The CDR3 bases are TGTGCCAGCAGATCCGGGACAGGGGATACCGGGGAGCTGTTTTTT. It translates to CASRSGTGDTGELFF.

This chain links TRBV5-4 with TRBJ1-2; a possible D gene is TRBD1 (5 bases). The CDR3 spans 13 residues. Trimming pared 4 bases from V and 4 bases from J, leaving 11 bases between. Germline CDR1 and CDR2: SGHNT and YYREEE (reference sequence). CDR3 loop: CASSITGVYGYTF. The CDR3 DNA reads TGTGCCAGCAGCATAACAGGAGTCTATGGCTACACCTTC.

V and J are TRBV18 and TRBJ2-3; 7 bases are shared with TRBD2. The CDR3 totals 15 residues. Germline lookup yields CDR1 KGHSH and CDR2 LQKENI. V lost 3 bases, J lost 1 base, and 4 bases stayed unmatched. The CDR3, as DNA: TGTGCCAGCTCACCTGTCCGGGGGGGCACAGATACGCAGTATTTT. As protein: CASSPVRGGTDTQYF. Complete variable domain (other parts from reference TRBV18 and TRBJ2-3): NAGVMQNPRHLVRRRGQEARLRCSPMKGHSHVYWYRQLPEEGLKFMVYLQKENIIDESGMPKERFSAEFPKEGPSILRIQQVVRGDSAAYFCASSPVRGGTDTQYFGPGTRLTVL.

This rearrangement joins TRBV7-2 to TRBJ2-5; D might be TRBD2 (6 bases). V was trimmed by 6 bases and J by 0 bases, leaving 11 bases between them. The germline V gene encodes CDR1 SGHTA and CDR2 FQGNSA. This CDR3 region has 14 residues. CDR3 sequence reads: CASRTPSDQETQYF. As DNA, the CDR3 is TGTGCCAGCAGGACTCCTAGCGACCAAGAGACCCAGTACTTC.

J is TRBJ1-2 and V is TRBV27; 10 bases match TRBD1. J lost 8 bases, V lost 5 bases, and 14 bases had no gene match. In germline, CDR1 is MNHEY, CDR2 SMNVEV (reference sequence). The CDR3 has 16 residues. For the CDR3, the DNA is TGTGCCAGCAGTCCCTGGACAGGGGGTCAGGTCTTCGGCTACACCTTC. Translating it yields CASSPWTGGQVFGYTF.

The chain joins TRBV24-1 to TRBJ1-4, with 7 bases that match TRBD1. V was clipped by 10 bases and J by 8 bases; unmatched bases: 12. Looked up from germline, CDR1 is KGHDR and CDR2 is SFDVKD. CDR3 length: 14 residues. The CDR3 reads CATNDRTGAEKLFF. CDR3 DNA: TGTGCCACAAACGACCGGACAGGAGCGGAAAAACTGTTTTTT.

The CDR3 DNA reads as TGTGCCACCAGTGGCTCTCTCGGGACAGGGAACACCGGGGAGCTGTTTTTT. This translates into CATSGSLGTGNTGELFF. This sequence joins TRBV24-1 and TRBJ2-2; TRBD1 agrees at 8 bases. The germline CDR1 and CDR2 sequences are KGHDR and SFDVKD. J lost 1 base, V lost 5 bases, and 8 bases had no gene match. This CDR3 spans 17 amino acids.

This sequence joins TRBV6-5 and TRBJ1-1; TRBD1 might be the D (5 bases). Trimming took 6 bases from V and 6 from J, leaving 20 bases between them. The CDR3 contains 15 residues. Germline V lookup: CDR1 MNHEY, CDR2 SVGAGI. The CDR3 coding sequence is TGTGCCAGCAGGGGAAGGGGAGGACGGGGGGCTGAAGCTTTCTTT. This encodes CASRGRGGRGAEAFF.

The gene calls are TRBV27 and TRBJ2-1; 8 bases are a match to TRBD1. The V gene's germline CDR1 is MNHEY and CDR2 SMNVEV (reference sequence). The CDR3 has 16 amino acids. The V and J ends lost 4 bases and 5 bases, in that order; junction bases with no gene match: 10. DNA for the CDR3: TGTGCCAGCAGTTACCTACGACAGGGGTACCACAATGAGCAGTTCTTC. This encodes CASSYLRQGYHNEQFF.

The CDR3 sequence is CASSRRARTDTQYF. Here the CDR3 DNA reads TGTGCCAGCTCACGGCGGGCACGCACAGATACGCAGTATTTT. V usage is TRBV18 and J usage is TRBJ2-3; tentatively, D is TRBD2 (5 bases). Germline-derived CDR1 and CDR2 are KGHSH and LQKENI. The CDR3 is made up of 14 amino acids. Trimming shortened V by 4 bases and J by 1 base, and 9 bases separated the two germline ends.

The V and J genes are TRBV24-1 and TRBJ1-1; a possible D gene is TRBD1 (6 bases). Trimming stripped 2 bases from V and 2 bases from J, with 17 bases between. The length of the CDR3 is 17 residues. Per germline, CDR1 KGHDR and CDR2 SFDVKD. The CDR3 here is CATSDSLQGGGNTEAFF. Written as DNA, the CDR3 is TGTGCCACCAGTGATTCCCTACAGGGAGGGGGTAACACTGAAGCTTTCTTT.

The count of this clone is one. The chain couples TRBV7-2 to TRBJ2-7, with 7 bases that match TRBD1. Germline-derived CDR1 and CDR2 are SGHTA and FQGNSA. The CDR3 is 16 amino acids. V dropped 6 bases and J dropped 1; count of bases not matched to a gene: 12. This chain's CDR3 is CASRPPWDRYSYEQYF. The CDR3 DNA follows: TGTGCCAGCAGACCCCCCTGGGACAGATATTCCTACGAGCAGTACTTC.

DNA of the CDR3: TGTGCCAGCAGTGCGACAGGGAAAGGGGATTCACCCCTCCACTTT. Translated: CASSATGKGDSPLHF. The chain links TRBV27 to TRBJ1-6; the match to TRBD1 covers 7 bases. V trimming: 5 bases; J trimming: 8 bases; junction bases outside the gene matches: 9. Germline CDR1 MNHEY, CDR2 SMNVEV (reference sequence). The length of the CDR3 is 15 residues.

The chain's CDR3 is CASVPGQGVYEQYF. CDR3 sequence (DNA): TGTGCCAGCGTCCCGGGACAGGGAGTCTACGAGCAGTACTTC. The chain links TRBV6-5 to TRBJ2-7, with TRBD1 matching 9 bases. There are 14 residues in the CDR3. CDR1 and CDR2 (germline): MNHEY, SVGAGI. After removal of 8 bases from V and 3 bases from J, the junction contained 8 bases not matched to a gene.

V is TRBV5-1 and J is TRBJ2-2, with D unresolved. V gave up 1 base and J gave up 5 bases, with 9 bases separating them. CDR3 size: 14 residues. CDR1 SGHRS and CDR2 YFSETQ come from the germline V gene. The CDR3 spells CASSLYSLTGELFF. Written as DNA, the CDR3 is TGCGCCAGCAGCTTGTACAGCTTGACCGGGGAGCTGTTTTTT.

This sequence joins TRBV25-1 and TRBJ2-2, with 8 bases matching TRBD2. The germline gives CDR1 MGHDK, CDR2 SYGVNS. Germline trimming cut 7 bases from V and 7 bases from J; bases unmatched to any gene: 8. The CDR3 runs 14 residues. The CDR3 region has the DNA TGTGCCAGCACCCGAGCGGGAGTGGGCGGGGAGCTGTTTTTT. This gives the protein CASTRAGVGGELFF.

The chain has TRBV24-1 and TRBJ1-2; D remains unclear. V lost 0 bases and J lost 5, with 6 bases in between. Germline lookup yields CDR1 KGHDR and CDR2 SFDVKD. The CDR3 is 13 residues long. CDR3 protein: CATSDLAGYGYTF. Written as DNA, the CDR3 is TGTGCCACCAGTGATTTGGCGGGTTATGGCTACACCTTC.

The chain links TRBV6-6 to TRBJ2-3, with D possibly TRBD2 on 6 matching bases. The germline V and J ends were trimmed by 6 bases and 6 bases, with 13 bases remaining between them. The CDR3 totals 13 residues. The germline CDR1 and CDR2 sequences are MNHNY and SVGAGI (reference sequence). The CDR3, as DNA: TGTGCCAGCAGAGGCGGGGTTGGGGATACGCAGTATTTT. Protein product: CASRGGVGDTQYF.

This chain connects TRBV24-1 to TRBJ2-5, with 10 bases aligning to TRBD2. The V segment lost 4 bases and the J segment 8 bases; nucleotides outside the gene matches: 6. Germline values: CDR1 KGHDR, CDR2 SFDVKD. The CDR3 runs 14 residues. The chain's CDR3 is CATSEGLASSTQYF. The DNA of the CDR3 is TGTGCCACCAGTGAGGGACTAGCGTCCTCTACCCAGTACTTC.

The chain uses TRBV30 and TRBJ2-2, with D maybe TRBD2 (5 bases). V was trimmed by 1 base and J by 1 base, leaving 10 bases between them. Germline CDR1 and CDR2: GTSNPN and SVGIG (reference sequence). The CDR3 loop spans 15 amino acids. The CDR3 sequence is CAWSAFRENTGELFF. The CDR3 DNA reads TGTGCCTGGAGTGCCTTTCGGGAGAACACCGGGGAGCTGTTTTTT.

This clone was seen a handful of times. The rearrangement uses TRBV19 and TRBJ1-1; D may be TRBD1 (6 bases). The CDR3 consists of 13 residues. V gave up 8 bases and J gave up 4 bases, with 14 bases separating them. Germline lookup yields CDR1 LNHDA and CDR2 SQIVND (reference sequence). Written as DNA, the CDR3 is TGTGCCAGTTGGGGGGGCAGGGTCACTGAAGCTTTCTTT. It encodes CASWGGRVTEAFF.

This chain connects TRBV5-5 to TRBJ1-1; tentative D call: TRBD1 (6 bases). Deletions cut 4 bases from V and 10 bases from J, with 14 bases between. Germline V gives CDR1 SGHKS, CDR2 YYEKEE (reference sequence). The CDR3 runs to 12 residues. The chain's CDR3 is CASSLDRFRAFF. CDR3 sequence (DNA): TGTGCCAGCAGCCTAGACAGGTTCAGAGCTTTCTTT.

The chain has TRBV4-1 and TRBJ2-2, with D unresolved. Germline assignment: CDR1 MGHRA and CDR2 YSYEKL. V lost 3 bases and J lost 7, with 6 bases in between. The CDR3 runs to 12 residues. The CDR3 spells CASSHSFGELFF. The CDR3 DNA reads TGCGCCAGCAGCCATTCATTCGGGGAGCTGTTTTTT.

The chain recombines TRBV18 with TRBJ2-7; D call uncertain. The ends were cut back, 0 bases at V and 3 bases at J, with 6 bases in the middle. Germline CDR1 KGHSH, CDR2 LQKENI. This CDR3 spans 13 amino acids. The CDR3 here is CASSPPANYEQYF. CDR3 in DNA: TGTGCCAGCTCACCACCAGCCAACTACGAGCAGTACTTC.